Presented here are 5 T cell receptor beta chains from one specimen sequenced in a study of T cell responses to AZD1222 COVID-19 vaccine. Profiling relied on immunoSEQ multiplex PCR, and the TCRdb table lists in-frame clones only, not all of them. The data hold 100,000 to 150,000 clones, with 80% to 90% observed a single time. The starting material was peripheral blood, obtained 28 days after the second AZD1222 dose. The source is an adult who received the AZD1222 COVID-19 vaccine.

The genes are TRBV4-3 and TRBJ2-7; TRBD1 matches at 9 bases. CDR1 and CDR2 (germline): LGHNA, YSLEER. The CDR3 totals 17 residues. V lost 0 bases to trimming and J lost 3 bases; unmatched junction nucleotides: 9. CDR3 DNA: TGCGCCAGCAGCCAAGACTTAGGCGGACAGGGGTTCTACGAGCAGTACTTC. It yields the protein CASSQDLGGQGFYEQYF.

CDR3 region: CASSPRTLNTGELFF. CDR3 bases: TGTGCCAGCAGTCCGCGGACGCTGAACACCGGGGAGCTGTTTTTT. This rearrangement joins TRBV6-5 to TRBJ2-2; no reliable D call. Germline lookup yields CDR1 MNHEY and CDR2 SVGAGI. The CDR3 totals 15 residues. The V end lost 5 bases, the J end lost 1 base, and 11 bases lay between the germline ends.

The J gene is TRBJ1-2, the V gene TRBV21-1. TRBV21-1 is flagged as a pseudogene. CDR3 length: 17 amino acids. The CDR3 DNA reads TGTGCCAGCAGCAAGGGGGGACGGTCCCACGGGGGATATGGCTACACCTTC. Amino acid sequence: CASSKGGRSHGGYGYTF.

This clone was seen only once. The V gene is TRBV19, the J gene TRBJ1-5; D remains unclear. The CDR3 totals 12 residues. From germline, CDR1 is LNHDA and CDR2 SQIVND (reference sequence). The V end was cut by 8 bases, the J end by 6 bases, with 11 bases between. CDR3 coding DNA: TGTGCCAGTTCACTAGGGATTCAGCCCCAGCATTTT. Translated: CASSLGIQPQHF.

This sequence joins TRBV3-1 (or the pseudogene TRBV3-2) and TRBJ2-7, with D uncertain. The CDR3 length is 15 residues. Germline assignment: CDR1 LGHDT and CDR2 YNNKEL (reference sequence). V lost 3 bases, J lost 4 bases, and 16 bases lay in between. The CDR3 region is CASSHFSYDPYEQYF. The CDR3 DNA reads TGTGCCAGCAGCCACTTCTCCTACGACCCTTACGAGCAGTACTTC.